The 6 T cell receptor beta chains below were found in one sample sequenced in a study of Ad26.COV2.S vaccination and SARS-CoV-2 variants. Treatment here: roughly 20 received Ad26.COV2.S at low or high dose, single or two shots; several received placebo; per-sample allocation not given. Repertoires come from day 63 after the first vaccine or placebo injection. Data came from immunoSEQ multiplex PCR; TCRdb stores just in-frame clones and leaves some out. The sample contains roughly 350,000 clones, around 89% of which appear only once. Material: peripheral blood, obtained in a trial of Ad26.COV2.S vaccine versus placebo. The receptor source for this set is a person aged 18-65 years who received the Ad26.COV2.S COVID-19 vaccine or a placebo.

The chain is built from TRBV6-5 and TRBJ1-2; D is uncertain. The CDR3 contains 13 residues. V was shortened by 5 bases and J by 5 bases, with 12 bases between the two germline ends. Germline V gene sequence: CDR1 MNHEY, CDR2 SVGAGI. As DNA, the CDR3 is TGTGCCAGCAGTATACAAGACAAGTATGGCTACACCTTC. This sequence encodes CASSIQDKYGYTF.

The chain has TRBV25-1 and TRBJ1-6; D is unresolved. Germline V gene sequence: CDR1 MGHDK, CDR2 SYGVNS. CDR3 size: 15 residues. Deletions cut 2 bases from V and 0 bases from J, with 5 bases between. In DNA form, the CDR3 reads TGTGCCAGCAGTGAAATAAGCTCCTATAATTCACCCCTCCACTTT. It translates to CASSEISSYNSPLHF.

V gene TRBV28 combines with J gene TRBJ2-5; 11 bases align to TRBD2. The CDR3 runs to 15 residues. Germline V gene lookup returns CDR1 MDHEN and CDR2 SYDVKM. Unmatched junction bases numbered 10, after V lost 6 bases and J lost 7 bases. The CDR3 protein is CASSTLAGVQWTQYF. CDR3 nucleotide sequence: TGTGCCAGCAGCACACTAGCGGGAGTCCAGTGGACCCAGTACTTC. The whole variable domain, remainder taken from reference TRBV28 and TRBJ2-5, is DVKVTQSSRYLVKRTGEKVFLECVQDMDHENMFWYRQDPGLGLRLIYFSYDVKMKEKGDIPEGYSVSREKKERFSLILESASTNQTSMYLCASSTLAGVQWTQYFGPGTRLLVL.

The CDR3 DNA reads as TGTGCCAGCAGCTTAGTCGGACAGGGGCCCTATAGCAATCAGCCCCAGCATTTT. This codes for CASSLVGQGPYSNQPQHF. The chain has TRBV7-8 and TRBJ1-5; the match to TRBD1 covers 9 bases. Losses at the gene ends were 1 base for V and 0 bases for J; bases not matched to a gene: 7. The CDR3 covers 18 residues. CDR1 and CDR2 from the germline V gene are SGHVS and FQNEAQ.

J is TRBJ2-5 and V is TRBV5-5, with D perhaps TRBD2 (6 bases). This CDR3 is 16 amino acids long. CDR1 and CDR2 (germline): SGHKS, YYEKEE (reference sequence). Trimming removed 2 bases at V and 5 bases at J, with 19 bases between. CDR3: CASSFSSFGAGETQYF. The CDR3 region has the DNA TGTGCCAGCAGCTTTTCTTCCTTTGGCGCGGGGGAGACCCAGTACTTC.

The chain is built from TRBV5-1 and TRBJ2-3; the D gene is possibly TRBD2 (6 bases). The V end was cut by 4 bases, the J end by 10 bases, with 16 bases between. The CDR3 length is 13 residues. CDR1 is SGHRS, CDR2 YFSETQ, per germline. CDR3 coding DNA: TGCGCCAGCAGCGAACCGGGACTCCCTTCGCAGTATTTT. Translated, it gives CASSEPGLPSQYF.